The clone carrying this TCR beta chain was observed at least ten times. Its antigen is currently unknown. This entry is derived from a study of T-cell reconstitution after alpha-beta-depleted transplantation in children. Findings of the study overall: Hyperexpanded clones declined; after one year, newly produced T cells mostly supplied diversity. About two months after transplant, alpha-beta T cells reportedly came from several hundred expanded graft clones.

Trimming took off 6 bases at V and 3 bases at J, with 9 bases between the two ends. The CDR3 is made up of 12 amino acids. Germline CDR1 SGHAT, CDR2 FQNNGV. Unique molecular identifiers were built into the TCRbeta library. MiXCR, applied by TCRdb to the PCR reads, yields one record per CDR3 protein. The sample consists of about 640,000 distinct CDR3 sequences, about an eighth of them appearing once. This sequence was found in a male patient aged 5 to 17 who had a stem cell transplant for acute myeloid leukemia, so the T cells may come from the graft donor. The input for sequencing was PBMCs, mostly from graft donor cells, taken 360 days after TCRalphabeta/CD19-depleted stem cell transplant. V gene TRBV11-2 combines with J gene TRBJ2-7; TRBD1 is a possible D gene (5 bases). This CDR3 reads CASRLTVYEQYF. CDR3 nucleotide sequence: TGTGCCAGCAGGTTGACAGTCTACGAGCAGTACTTC.